This section outlines one T cell receptor beta chain sequence together with its context. Its antigen is unknown. Base quality data are lacking; no much larger clone is found one base away. Participants in the prospective study were enrolled through a virtual design, were aged about 18 to 89 years, and lived in roughly 24 United States geographic areas. In the prospective study, cohorts were assigned on the basis of participant-reported clinical history obtained from a screening survey and a study questionnaire. Mobile phlebotomists in the prospective study collected whole blood, serum and a nasopharyngeal or oropharyngeal swab from every participant. Prospective study participants could optionally give additional blood draws and questionnaires over an approximately 2-month period. Blood samples from the prospective study were shipped frozen or at room temperature prior to DNA extraction. The CDR3 runs 14 residues from the cysteine to the phenylalanine. The entry retains the CDR3 DNA only, 42 bases that are in frame from base 1. Trimming removed 5 bases from V and 1 base from J; the gene matches leave 3 bases unexplained. Per the germline V gene (reference sequence), LNHDA is the CDR1 and SQIVND is the CDR2.

TCRbeta CDR3 regions were amplified from genomic DNA using the immunoSEQ Assay, a bias-controlled multiplex PCR. Under the source paper's analysis protocol: The number of nucleated cells in each sample was estimated from the amplification of reference gene primers within the assay. Sequence reads were collapsed and filtered to measure the absolute abundance of every unique TCRbeta CDR3 rearrangement. Productive Simpson clonality was computed per sample as the square root of Simpson's diversity index over productive rearrangements. This immuneACCESS table, as held by TCRdb, lists in-frame sequences with V and J called but not all clones. Of the missing ones, under half trace to an unresolved V gene in checked studies; the others have no known cause. D and trimming come from the DNA, and the V and J calls and clone size come from that table. Counted in this sample were 210,000 or so clones; 80% of them appeared once. 3.5% to 5.5% of the sample lies in the top ten.

The data stem from a study of blood T cell repertoires in COVID-19 (dated by TCRdb to about 2020). General notes on the study: Samples covering the acute and convalescent phases of COVID-19 were provided by collaborators in the United States, Italy and Spain. The samples were drawn from the first 160 participants of the ongoing ImmuneRACE study and from 1,200 or so subjects provided by 6 global collaborators. The material from the prospective study consisted of cDNA or gDNA derived from T cells, B-cell-depleted T cells, or PBMCs. The repertoires were released in a freely available public database meant as a resource for research on the immune response to SARS-CoV-2. HLA class I and class II types, where available, came from metadata supplied by the sample provider rather than from assay-based typing. The sample metadata nearly always contained a de-identified subject ID, COVID-19 status, age in years and sex. Deeply sampled blood TCRbeta repertoires from subjects exposed to, actively infected with, or recovered from COVID-19 were included in the dataset. Here is what the overall study found, with its caveats: The amount of clinical and demographic metadata varied by source and participant and was provided uncurated.

Recombination connected TRBV19 to TRBJ1-2; 8 middle bases align to TRBD1. The specimen was PBMCs or T cells enriched from blood (not recorded which). The clonotype comes from a man aged 25-40 years with acute COVID-19. The DNA reads as follows: TGTGCCAGTAGTCAGGGGGCCAATAACTATGGCTACACCTTC. It specifies CASSQGANNYGYTF.